This TCR beta chain originates from a study of graft-versus-host responses after intestinal transplantation. Study at large: Once they had received anti-thymocyte globulin induction, all recipients took tacrolimus and steroids for about 3 years. General study points: In patients with graft-donor T cell macrochimerism, allograft graft-versus-host to host-versus-graft clonal ratios were high.

Trimming took off 5 bases at V and 7 bases at J, with 13 bases between the two ends. This CDR3 has 13 amino acids. The germline V gene has CDR1 SGHRS and CDR2 YFSETQ. Points on this clone: Antigen: not known.

Assay used: immunoSEQ multiplex PCR; TCRdb lists only in-frame clones, some missing. In the table there are some 40,000 clones, about 89% of which are singletons. The V and J genes are TRBV5-1 and TRBJ2-4; unclear D gene. The starting material was PBMCs, obtained approximately 300 days after intestinal transplant. The receptor was derived from a human patient who received an intestinal transplant, so some T cells may come from the graft donor. Here the CDR3 reads CASSRGVENIQYF. In DNA, the CDR3 is TGCGCCAGCAGTCGAGGAGTGGAGAACATTCAGTACTTC.